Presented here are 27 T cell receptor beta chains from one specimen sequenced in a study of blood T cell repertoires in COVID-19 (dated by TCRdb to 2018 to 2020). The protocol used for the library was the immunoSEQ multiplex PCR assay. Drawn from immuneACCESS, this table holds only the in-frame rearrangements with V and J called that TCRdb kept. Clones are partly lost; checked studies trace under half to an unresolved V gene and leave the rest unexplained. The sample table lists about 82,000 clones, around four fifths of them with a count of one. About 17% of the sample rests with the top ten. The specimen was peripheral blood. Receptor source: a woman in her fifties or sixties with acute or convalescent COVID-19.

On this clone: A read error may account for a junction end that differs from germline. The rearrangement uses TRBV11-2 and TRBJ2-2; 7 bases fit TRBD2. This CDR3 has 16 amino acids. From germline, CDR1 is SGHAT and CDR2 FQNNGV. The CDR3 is CASSSSSSGNAGELFF. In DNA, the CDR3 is TGTGCCAGCAGCTCTTCGTCCAGCGGGAACGCCGGGGAGCTGTTTTTT.

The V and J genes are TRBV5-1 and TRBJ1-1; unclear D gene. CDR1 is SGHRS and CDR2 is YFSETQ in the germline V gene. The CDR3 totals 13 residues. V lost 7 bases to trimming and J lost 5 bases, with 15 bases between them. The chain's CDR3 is CASGPRDATEAFF. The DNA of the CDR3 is TGCGCCAGCGGACCGAGGGATGCGACTGAAGCTTTCTTT.

CDR3 DNA: TGTGCCAGCAGTGATAGGCAGGGGCCCACAGATACGCAGTATTTT. This sequence encodes CASSDRQGPTDTQYF. The chain is built from TRBV2 and TRBJ2-3, with D perhaps TRBD1 (6 bases). There are 15 residues in the CDR3. Trimming took off 3 bases at V and 2 bases at J, with 12 bases between the two ends. CDR1 and CDR2 from the germline V gene are SNHLY and FYNNEI.

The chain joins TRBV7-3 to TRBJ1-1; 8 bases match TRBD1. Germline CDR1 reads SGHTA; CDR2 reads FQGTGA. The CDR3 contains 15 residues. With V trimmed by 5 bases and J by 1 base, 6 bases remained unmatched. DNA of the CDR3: TGTGCCAGCAGCGGAGCCGGGACAGGGAACACTGAAGCTTTCTTT. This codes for CASSGAGTGNTEAFF.

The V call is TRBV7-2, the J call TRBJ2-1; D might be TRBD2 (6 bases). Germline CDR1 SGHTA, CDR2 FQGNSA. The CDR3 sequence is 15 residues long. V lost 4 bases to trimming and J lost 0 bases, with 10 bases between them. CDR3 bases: TGTGCCAGCAGCTCTCAACTAGCCTCCTACAATGAGCAGTTCTTC. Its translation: CASSSQLASYNEQFF.

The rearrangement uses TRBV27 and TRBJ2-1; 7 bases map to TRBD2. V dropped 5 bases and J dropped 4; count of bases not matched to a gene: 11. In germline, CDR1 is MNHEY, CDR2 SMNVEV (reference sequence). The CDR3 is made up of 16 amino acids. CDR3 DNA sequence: TGTGCCAGCAGTCCCCTATGGGCGGGAGAATACAATGAGCAGTTCTTC. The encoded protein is CASSPLWAGEYNEQFF.

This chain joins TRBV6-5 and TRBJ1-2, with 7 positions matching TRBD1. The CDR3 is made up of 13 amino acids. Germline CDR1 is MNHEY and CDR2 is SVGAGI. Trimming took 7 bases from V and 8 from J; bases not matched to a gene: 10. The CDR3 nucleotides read TGTGCCAGCAACATAGACAGGGTCCACGGCTACACCTTC. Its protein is CASNIDRVHGYTF.

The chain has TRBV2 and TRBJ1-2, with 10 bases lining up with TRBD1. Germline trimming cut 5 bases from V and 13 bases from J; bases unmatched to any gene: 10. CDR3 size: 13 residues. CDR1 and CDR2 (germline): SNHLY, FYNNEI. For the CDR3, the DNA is TGTGCCAGCAGTTCCCTCCCGGGACAGGGGATCACCTTC. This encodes CASSSLPGQGITF.

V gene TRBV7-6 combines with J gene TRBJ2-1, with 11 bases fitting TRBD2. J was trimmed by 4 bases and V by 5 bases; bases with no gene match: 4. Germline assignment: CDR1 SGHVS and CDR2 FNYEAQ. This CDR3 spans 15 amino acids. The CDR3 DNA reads TGTGCCAGCAGCATTAGCGGGGGGGCGTACAATGAGCAGTTCTTC. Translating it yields CASSISGGAYNEQFF.

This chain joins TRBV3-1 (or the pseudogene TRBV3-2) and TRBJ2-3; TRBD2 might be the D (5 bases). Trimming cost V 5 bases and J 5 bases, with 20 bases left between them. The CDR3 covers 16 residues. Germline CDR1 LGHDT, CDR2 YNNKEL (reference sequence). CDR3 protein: CASSSLLGKREDTQYF. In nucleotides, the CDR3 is TGTGCCAGCAGCTCCTTATTAGGCAAGAGGGAAGATACGCAGTATTTT.

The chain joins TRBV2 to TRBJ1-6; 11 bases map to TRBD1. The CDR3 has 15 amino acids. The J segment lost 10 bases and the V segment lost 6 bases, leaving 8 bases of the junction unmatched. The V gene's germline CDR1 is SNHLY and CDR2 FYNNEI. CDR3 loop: CASRGDRGKDSPLHF. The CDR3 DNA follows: TGTGCCAGCAGAGGGGACAGGGGGAAAGACTCACCCCTCCACTTT.

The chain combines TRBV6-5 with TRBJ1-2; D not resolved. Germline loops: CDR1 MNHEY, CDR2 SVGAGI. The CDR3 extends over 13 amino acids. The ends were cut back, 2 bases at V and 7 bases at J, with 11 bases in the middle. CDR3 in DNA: TGTGCCAGCAGTTACGAGGGATTGAGTGGCTACACCTTC. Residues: CASSYEGLSGYTF.

This chain's CDR3 is CASTDRLASGNTIYF. The CDR3, as DNA: TGTGCCAGCACCGACAGATTAGCCTCTGGAAACACCATATATTTT. The V call is TRBV6-5, the J call TRBJ1-3; weak D call: TRBD1 (5 bases). CDR1 and CDR2 (germline): MNHEY, SVGAGI. The ends were cut back, 7 bases at V and 0 bases at J, with 13 bases in the middle. The CDR3 contains 15 residues.

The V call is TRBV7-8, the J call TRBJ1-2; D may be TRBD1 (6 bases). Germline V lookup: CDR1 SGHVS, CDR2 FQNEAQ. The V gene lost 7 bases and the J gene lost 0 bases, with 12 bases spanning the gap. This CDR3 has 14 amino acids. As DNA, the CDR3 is TGTGCCAGCACCCCGGACAGTCCTAACTATGGCTACACCTTC. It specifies CASTPDSPNYGYTF. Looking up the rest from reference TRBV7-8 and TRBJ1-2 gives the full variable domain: GAGVSQSPRYKVAKRGQDVALRCDPISGHVSLFWYQQALGQGPEFLTYFQNEAQLDKSGLPSDRFFAERPEGSVSTLKIQRTQQEDSAVYLCASTPDSPNYGYTFGSGTRLTVV.

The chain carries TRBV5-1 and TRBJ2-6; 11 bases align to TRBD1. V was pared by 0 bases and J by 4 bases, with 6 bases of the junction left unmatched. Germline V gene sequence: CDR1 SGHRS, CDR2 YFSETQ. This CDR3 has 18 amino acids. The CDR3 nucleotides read TGCGCCAGCAGCTTGGCCCGGACAGGGGGCGCCGGGGCCAACGTCCTGACTTTC. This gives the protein CASSLARTGGAGANVLTF.

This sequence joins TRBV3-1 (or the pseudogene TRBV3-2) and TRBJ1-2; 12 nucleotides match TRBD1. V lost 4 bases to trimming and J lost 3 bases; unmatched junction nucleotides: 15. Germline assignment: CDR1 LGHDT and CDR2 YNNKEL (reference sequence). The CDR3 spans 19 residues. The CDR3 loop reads CASSPPVGGQGAQDYGYTF. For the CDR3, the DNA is TGTGCCAGCAGCCCCCCGGTGGGGGGACAGGGGGCGCAGGACTATGGCTACACCTTC.

In nucleotides, the CDR3 is TGTGCCAGCAGTCAGGACAGGGACCAGCCCCAGCATTTT. Translating it yields CASSQDRDQPQHF. V usage is TRBV12-3 or TRBV12-4 and J usage is TRBJ1-5; TRBD1 agrees at 8 bases. V was clipped by 5 bases and J by 7 bases; unmatched bases: 4. CDR3 size: 13 residues.

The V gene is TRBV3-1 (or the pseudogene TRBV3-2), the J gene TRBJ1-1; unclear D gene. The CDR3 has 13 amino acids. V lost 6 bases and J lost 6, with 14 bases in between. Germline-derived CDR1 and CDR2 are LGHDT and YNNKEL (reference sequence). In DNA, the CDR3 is TGTGCCAGCAGACACAGTAGTGGTGCTGAAGCTTTCTTT. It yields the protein CASRHSSGAEAFF.

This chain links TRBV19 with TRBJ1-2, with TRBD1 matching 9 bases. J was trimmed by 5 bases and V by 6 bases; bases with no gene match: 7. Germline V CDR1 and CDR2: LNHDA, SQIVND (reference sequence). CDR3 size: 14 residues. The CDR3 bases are TGTGCCAGTAGCGAAGGACAGGGGTTATATGGCTACACCTTC. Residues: CASSEGQGLYGYTF. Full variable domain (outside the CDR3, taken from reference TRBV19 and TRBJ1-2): DGGITQSPKYLFRKEGQNVTLSCEQNLNHDAMYWYRQDPGQGLRLIYYSQIVNDFQKGDIAEGYSVSREKKESFPLTVTSAQKNPTAFYLCASSEGQGLYGYTFGSGTRLTVV.

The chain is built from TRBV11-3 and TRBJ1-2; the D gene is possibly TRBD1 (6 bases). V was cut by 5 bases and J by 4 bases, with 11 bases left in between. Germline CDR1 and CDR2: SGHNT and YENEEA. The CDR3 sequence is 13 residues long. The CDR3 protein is CASSPGVTYGYTF. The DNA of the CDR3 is TGTGCCAGCAGCCCAGGGGTTACCTATGGCTACACCTTC.

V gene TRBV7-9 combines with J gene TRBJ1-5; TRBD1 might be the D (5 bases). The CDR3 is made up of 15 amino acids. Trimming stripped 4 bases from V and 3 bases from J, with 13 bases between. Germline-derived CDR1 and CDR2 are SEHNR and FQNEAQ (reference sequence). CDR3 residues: CASSYGGGDNQPQHF. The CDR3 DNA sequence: TGTGCCAGCAGCTACGGGGGAGGCGACAATCAGCCCCAGCATTTT.

CDR3 in amino acids: CASSPDLGSYNEQFF. The CDR3 DNA reads TGTGCCAGCAGCCCCGATCTCGGTTCCTACAATGAGCAGTTCTTC. The chain recombines TRBV7-8 with TRBJ2-1; D is unresolved. The germline V and J ends were trimmed by 5 bases and 1 base, with 12 bases remaining between them. The germline CDR1 and CDR2 sequences are SGHVS and FQNEAQ. The CDR3 loop spans 15 amino acids.

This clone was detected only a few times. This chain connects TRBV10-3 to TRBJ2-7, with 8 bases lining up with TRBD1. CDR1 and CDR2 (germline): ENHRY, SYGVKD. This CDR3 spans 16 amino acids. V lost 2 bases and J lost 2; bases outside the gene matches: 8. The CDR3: CAISEPGTGIPYEQYF. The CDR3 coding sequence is TGTGCCATCAGTGAGCCTGGGACAGGTATACCCTACGAGCAGTACTTC.

CDR3 region: CASGGDRQYF. The CDR3 DNA reads as TGTGCCAGCGGAGGGGACAGACAGTACTTC. The gene calls are TRBV6-5 and TRBJ2-4, with D perhaps matching TRBD1 (7 bases). V shed 8 bases and J shed 13 bases, with 12 bases lying between them. CDR3 length: 10 residues. Germline assignment: CDR1 MNHEY and CDR2 SVGAGI.

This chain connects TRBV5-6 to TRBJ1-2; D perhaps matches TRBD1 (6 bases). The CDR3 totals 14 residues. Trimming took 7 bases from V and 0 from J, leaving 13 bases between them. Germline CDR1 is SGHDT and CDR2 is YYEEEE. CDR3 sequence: CASVLTGPNYGYTF. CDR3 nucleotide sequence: TGTGCCAGCGTCCTGACAGGACCTAACTATGGCTACACCTTC.

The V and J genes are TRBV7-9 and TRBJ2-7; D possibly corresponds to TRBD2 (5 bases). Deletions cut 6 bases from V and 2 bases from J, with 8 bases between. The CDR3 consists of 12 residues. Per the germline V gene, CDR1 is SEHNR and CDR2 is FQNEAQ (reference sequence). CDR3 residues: CASRDSAYEQYF. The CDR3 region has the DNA TGTGCCAGCAGGGACTCGGCCTACGAGCAGTACTTC.

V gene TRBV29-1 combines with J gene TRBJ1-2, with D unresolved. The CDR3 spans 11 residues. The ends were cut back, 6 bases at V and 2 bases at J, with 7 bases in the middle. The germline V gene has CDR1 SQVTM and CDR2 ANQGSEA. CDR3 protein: CSVAGNYGYTF. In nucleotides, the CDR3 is TGCAGCGTGGCCGGGAACTATGGCTACACCTTC.